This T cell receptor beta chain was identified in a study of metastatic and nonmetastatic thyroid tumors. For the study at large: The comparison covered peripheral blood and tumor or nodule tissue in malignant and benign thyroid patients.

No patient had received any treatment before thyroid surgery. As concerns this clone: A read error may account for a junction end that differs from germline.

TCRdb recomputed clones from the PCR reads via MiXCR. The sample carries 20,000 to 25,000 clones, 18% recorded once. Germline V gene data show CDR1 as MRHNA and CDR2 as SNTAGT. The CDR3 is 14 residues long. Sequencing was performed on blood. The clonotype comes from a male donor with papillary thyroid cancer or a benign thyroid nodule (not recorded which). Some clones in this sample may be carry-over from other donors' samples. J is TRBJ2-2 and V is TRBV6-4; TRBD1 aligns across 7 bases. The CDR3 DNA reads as TGTGCCAGCAGTGTGGACAGGAACACCGGGGATCTGTTTTTT. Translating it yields CASSVDRNTGDLFF.